The table lists the clone carrying this T cell receptor (beta chain) with many counts. These data come from a study of human T cells and chemical hapten exposure. The library labeled individual cDNA molecules by adding unique molecular identifiers to them. One entry per CDR3 protein, called by TCRdb with MiXCR from the RACE reads. The sample holds 55,000 to 80,000 distinct CDR3 sequences; approximately 10% are singletons and the top ten take 2% to 3%. Germline CDR1 is SQVTM and CDR2 is ANQGSEA. This CDR3 contains 13 residues. Indicated time point: patch test 3, about 24 weeks after DPC sensitization. Treatment reported: therapeutic diphenylcyclopropenone sensitization with weekly scalp DPC. Alopecia patients, 18 to 70 years old and DPC-suitable, served as donors.

The source material was whole blood, sampled in connection with sensitization to the hapten diphenylcyclopropenone (DPC). The chain joins TRBV29-1 to TRBJ2-2, with D hard to call. The TCR comes from a woman in her twenties or thirties with alopecia areata. Some clones in this sample may be carry-over from other donors' samples. CDR3 region: CTGEQTNTGELFF. In DNA form, the CDR3 reads TGCACCGGAGAGCAGACCAACACCGGGGAGCTGTTTTTT.